The 28 T cell receptor beta chains below all came from one sample that was sequenced in a study of shared clonotypes between healthy human individuals. Profiling relied on immunoSEQ multiplex PCR, and the TCRdb table lists in-frame clones only, not all of them. In the table there are nearly 2 million clones, just under 95% of which are singletons. It was CD45RO-negative cells, positively selected for CCR7, that made up naive CD8 cells, with terminally differentiated effector memory CD45RA+ cells excluded. The sequencing input was naive CD8+ T cells sorted from blood. Source of these receptors: a man between 18 and 35 years old in good health.

The chain combines TRBV11-3 with TRBJ2-3; 9 bases map to TRBD1. Germline CDR1 is SGHNT and CDR2 is YENEEA. V lost 5 bases to trimming and J lost 2 bases; unmatched junction nucleotides: 5. CDR3 length equals 15 residues. Here the CDR3 reads CASSRRTGDTDTQYF. In nucleotides, the CDR3 is TGTGCCAGCAGCCGCCGGACAGGGGACACAGATACGCAGTATTTT.

The genes are TRBV4-1 and TRBJ1-1, with D perhaps matching TRBD1 (5 bases). V gave up 1 base and J gave up 7 bases, with 7 bases separating them. In germline, CDR1 is MGHRA, CDR2 YSYEKL. This CDR3 has 12 amino acids. The DNA for the CDR3 is TGCGCCAGCAGCCAAGTAGGGGTTGAAGCTTTCTTT. Its translation is CASSQVGVEAFF.

The table lists this clone with a count of one. The gene calls are TRBV12-5 and TRBJ2-7; D assignment may be TRBD1 or TRBD2 (5 bases each). CDR3 size: 15 residues. Germline CDR1 LGHNT, CDR2 FRNRAP. V lost 8 bases and J 3 bases, leaving 20 bases between the germline ends. The CDR3 loop is CASTGQREVFYEQYF. The CDR3 coding sequence is TGTGCTAGTACGGGGCAAAGGGAAGTGTTCTACGAGCAGTACTTC.

Details on this clone: The same CDR3 is also encoded by other DNA sequences in this sample. The V and J genes are TRBV19 and TRBJ2-7; D might be TRBD2 (5 bases). V lost 4 bases and J lost 1, with 8 bases in between. The germline CDR1 and CDR2 sequences are LNHDA and SQIVND (reference sequence). The CDR3 has 13 residues. CDR3 sequence reads: CASSSGLSYEQYF. The CDR3 DNA follows: TGTGCCAGTAGTAGCGGACTGTCCTACGAGCAGTACTTC.

The genes are TRBV2 and TRBJ2-5; TRBD1 is a possible D gene (6 bases). Trimming pared 3 bases from V and 2 bases from J, leaving 16 bases between. Germline CDR1 and CDR2: SNHLY and FYNNEI. The CDR3 covers 16 residues. CDR3 in amino acids: CASSDPEGEGQETQYF. CDR3 sequence (DNA): TGTGCCAGCAGTGATCCTGAGGGGGAAGGGCAAGAGACCCAGTACTTC.

The chain is built from TRBV7-9 and TRBJ2-5; D is perhaps TRBD1 (6 bases). This CDR3 has 14 amino acids. The V end lost 4 bases, the J end lost 5 bases, and 14 bases lay between the germline ends. The germline gives CDR1 SEHNR, CDR2 FQNEAQ (reference sequence). CDR3 coding DNA: TGTGCCAGCAGCTCAATCGAGGGGGTCGAGACCCAGTACTTC. The encoded protein is CASSSIEGVETQYF.

With respect to this clone: The same CDR3 also results from other DNA sequences found in this sample. This CDR3 reads CASSLSTGNQPQHF. The CDR3 bases are TGTGCCAGCAGCTTATCAACGGGGAATCAGCCCCAGCATTTT. The V and J genes are TRBV7-9 and TRBJ1-5; no definite D call. Germline CDR1 is SEHNR and CDR2 is FQNEAQ (reference sequence). The V and J ends lost 2 bases and 4 bases respectively, with 9 bases between them. CDR3 length equals 14 residues. The full variable domain, its missing parts supplied by reference TRBV7-9 and TRBJ1-5, is DTGVSQNPRHKITKRGQNVTFRCDPISEHNRLYWYRQTLGQGPEFLTYFQNEAQLEKSRLLSDRFSAERPKGSFSTLEIQRTEQGDSAMYLCASSLSTGNQPQHFGDGTRLSIL.

The rearrangement links TRBV11-2 to TRBJ1-3; D might be TRBD1 (5 bases). The CDR3 is 14 amino acids. V was shortened by 3 bases and J by 4 bases, with 10 bases between the two germline ends. Germline assignment: CDR1 SGHAT and CDR2 FQNNGV. The CDR3 sequence: CASSFGGAGNTIYF. The CDR3 bases are TGTGCCAGCAGCTTTGGGGGAGCAGGAAACACCATATATTTT.

The V call is TRBV13, the J call TRBJ2-7; no clear D gene. The CDR3 is 13 amino acids. The V end was cut by 5 bases, the J end by 5 bases, with 13 bases between. Germline V gene lookup returns CDR1 PRHDT and CDR2 FYEKMQ (reference sequence). The CDR3 DNA reads as TGTGCCAGCAGCCCTCCCAGTATGCACGAGCAGTACTTC. Translation gives CASSPPSMHEQYF.

CDR3 in DNA: TGTGCCAGCAGCCCCCTGGGAAGGGGGGGAGCTTTCTTT. It specifies CASSPLGRGGAFF. V usage is TRBV7-6 and J usage is TRBJ1-1, with D possibly matching TRBD1 (6 bases). Germline lookup yields CDR1 SGHVS and CDR2 FNYEAQ. CDR3 length: 13 amino acids. V dropped 5 bases and J dropped 10 bases, with 17 bases sitting between them.

The rearrangement uses TRBV30 and TRBJ1-6; a possible D gene is TRBD1 (6 bases). This CDR3 region has 14 residues. V was trimmed by 6 bases and J by 7 bases, leaving 16 bases between them. CDR1 is GTSNPN and CDR2 is SVGIG in the germline V gene (reference sequence). DNA for the CDR3: TGTGCCTGCTCCCCGGGGACACCAAATTCACCCCTCCACTTT. Its protein is CACSPGTPNSPLHF.

The chain has TRBV13 and TRBJ1-2; the D gene is possibly TRBD1 (5 bases). Deletions cut 2 bases from V and 4 bases from J, with 11 bases between. The germline V gene has CDR1 PRHDT and CDR2 FYEKMQ (reference sequence). The CDR3 covers 14 residues. The CDR3 sequence is CASSLQTGTYGYTF. DNA for the CDR3: TGTGCCAGCAGCTTACAAACAGGCACCTATGGCTACACCTTC.

This clone was detected once. The CDR3 sequence: CASSQEGSHGMNTEAFF. DNA of the CDR3: TGCGCCAGCAGCCAAGAAGGGTCGCACGGCATGAACACTGAAGCTTTCTTT. The rearrangement uses TRBV4-1 and TRBJ1-1, with D uncertain. CDR1 and CDR2 (germline): MGHRA, YSYEKL. CDR3 length equals 17 residues. V shed 0 bases and J shed 0 bases, with 14 bases lying between them.

This chain connects TRBV6-1 to TRBJ2-7; 8 bases match TRBD1. V gave up 7 bases and J gave up 1 base; unmatched junction bases: 6. There are 14 residues in the CDR3. Germline CDR1 is MNHNS and CDR2 is SASEGT. This chain's CDR3 is CASTYGQGSYEQYF. The CDR3, as DNA: TGTGCCAGCACCTACGGACAGGGTTCCTACGAGCAGTACTTC.

The chain recombines TRBV6-6 with TRBJ1-1; 7 bases fit TRBD1. Germline-derived CDR1 and CDR2 are MNHNY and SVGAGI (reference sequence). This CDR3 has 14 residues. The J segment lost 1 base and the V segment lost 2 bases, leaving 1 base of the junction unmatched. The CDR3 DNA is TGTGCCAGCAGTTACAGGACAGGGAACACTGAAGCTTTCTTT. Translation gives CASSYRTGNTEAFF.

Concerning this clone itself: Other DNA sequences in the sample encode the same CDR3. V usage is TRBV6-6 and J usage is TRBJ2-5; D is undetermined. The CDR3 has 13 residues. Between the trimmed V and J ends, which lost 2 bases and 0 bases, there was a span of 4 bases. Germline V gives CDR1 MNHNY, CDR2 SVGAGI (reference sequence). CDR3 sequence: CASSYPDQETQYF. CDR3 bases: TGTGCCAGCAGTTACCCGGACCAAGAGACCCAGTACTTC.

This chain joins TRBV28 and TRBJ2-3; a possible D gene is TRBD2 (5 bases). V gave up 10 bases and J gave up 2 bases, with 25 bases separating them. This CDR3 contains 17 residues. Germline V gene lookup returns CDR1 MDHEN and CDR2 SYDVKM. Written as DNA, the CDR3 is TGTGCCACCGGATTGATAAGCGGCTCAGTAGACACAGATACGCAGTATTTT. It is translated as CATGLISGSVDTDTQYF.

V and J are TRBV11-2 and TRBJ2-2; D perhaps matches TRBD1 (5 bases). Germline V gives CDR1 SGHAT, CDR2 FQNNGV. The CDR3 runs 14 residues. The ends were cut back, 4 bases at V and 6 bases at J, with 12 bases in the middle. The CDR3 sequence: CASSSSRVAGELFF. DNA of the CDR3: TGTGCCAGCAGCTCATCCAGGGTGGCCGGGGAGCTGTTTTTT.

This chain uses TRBV30 with TRBJ1-5, with D possibly matching TRBD1 (6 bases). Trimming left V 7 bases short and J 1 base short, with 14 bases between. The CDR3 extends over 14 amino acids. Per germline, CDR1 GTSNPN and CDR2 SVGIG (reference sequence). CDR3 sequence (DNA): TGTGCCTCCTCATGGGGGCAGAGCAATCAGCCCCAGCATTTT. As protein: CASSWGQSNQPQHF.

The gene calls are TRBV30 and TRBJ2-5; the D is unclear. Germline CDR1 and CDR2: GTSNPN and SVGIG (reference sequence). This CDR3 comprises 10 residues. V shed 3 bases and J shed 3 bases, with 2 bases lying between them. CDR3 amino acids: CAWREETQYF. For the CDR3, the DNA is TGTGCCTGGAGAGAAGAGACCCAGTACTTC.

The chain links TRBV7-2 to TRBJ2-3; a possible D gene is TRBD2 (6 bases). Trimming took off 0 bases at V and 1 base at J, with 8 bases between the two ends. Germline V lookup: CDR1 SGHTA, CDR2 FQGNSA. The CDR3 consists of 15 residues. CDR3 loop: CASSLASGRTDTQYF. The CDR3 DNA reads TGTGCCAGCAGCTTAGCTAGCGGCCGCACAGATACGCAGTATTTT.

The chain carries TRBV19 and TRBJ2-7, with D tentatively TRBD1 or TRBD2 (5 bases each). Germline V gene data show CDR1 as LNHDA and CDR2 as SQIVND (reference sequence). V was clipped by 6 bases and J by 1 base, with 10 bases between them. This CDR3 contains 13 residues. CDR3 DNA sequence: TGTGCCAGTAGAGCGGCAGGGTCCTACGAGCAGTACTTC. This translates into CASRAAGSYEQYF.

The gene calls are TRBV14 and TRBJ2-2; the D gene could be TRBD1 or TRBD2 (5 bases each). The CDR3 length is 16 residues. Germline lookup yields CDR1 SGHDN and CDR2 FVKESK. V dropped 1 base and J dropped 1 base, with 10 bases sitting between them. The CDR3 DNA sequence: TGTGCCAGCAGCCAAGTCCCGGGGCTGAACACCGGGGAGCTGTTTTTT. This gives the protein CASSQVPGLNTGELFF.

The chain has TRBV9 and TRBJ2-3; the D gene is possibly TRBD2 (5 bases). This CDR3 region has 14 residues. Germline V gene data show CDR1 as SGDLS and CDR2 as YYNGEE. The V gene lost 4 bases and the J gene lost 0 bases, with 9 bases spanning the gap. In DNA form, the CDR3 reads TGTGCCAGCAGCCCGGACTGGAGCACAGATACGCAGTATTTT. Protein: CASSPDWSTDTQYF.

CDR3 region: CAISEGPAFGELFF. The CDR3 DNA sequence: TGTGCCATCAGCGAGGGCCCCGCTTTCGGGGAGCTGTTTTTT. The rearrangement uses TRBV10-3 and TRBJ2-2, with D possibly TRBD2 on 5 matching bases. CDR3 size: 14 residues. Trimming removed 6 bases at V and 7 bases at J, with 15 bases between. In germline, CDR1 is ENHRY, CDR2 SYGVKD.

V and J are TRBV4-3 and TRBJ2-7; the match to TRBD2 covers 10 bases. V lost 0 bases and J lost 4; bases outside the gene matches: 9. Germline values: CDR1 LGHNA, CDR2 YSLEER. This CDR3 contains 17 residues. CDR3 coding DNA: TGCGCCAGCAGCCAAGATAGTATAATAGCGGGAGGTTACGAGCAGTACTTC. Protein: CASSQDSIIAGGYEQYF.

The V and J genes are TRBV10-3 and TRBJ2-2; TRBD2 might be the D (5 bases). Germline V gene lookup returns CDR1 ENHRY and CDR2 SYGVKD. V was pared by 2 bases and J by 7 bases, with 11 bases between. The CDR3 loop spans 14 amino acids. CDR3 protein: CAISEAEEIGELFF. Here the CDR3 DNA reads TGTGCCATCAGTGAGGCGGAGGAAATCGGGGAGCTGTTTTTT.

This chain joins TRBV4-2 and TRBJ1-6; D gene ambiguous. CDR3 length: 16 amino acids. Germline lookup yields CDR1 LGHNA and CDR2 YNFKEQ. V shed 3 bases and J shed 0 bases, with 9 bases lying between them. CDR3 in DNA: TGTGCCAGCAGCCAGGCGGCAAGCTCCTATAATTCACCCCTCCACTTT. Translated, it gives CASSQAASSYNSPLHF.